Sequencing of this T cell receptor (beta chain) was carried out in a study of shared clonotypes between healthy human individuals. Germline lookup yields CDR1 LNHDA and CDR2 SQIVND (reference sequence). This CDR3 is 15 amino acids long. Deletions cut 1 base from V and 3 bases from J, with 13 bases between. Each subset's genomic DNA was shared equally among a number of immunoSEQ plates. Unsorted PBMC replicate PCRs drew on roughly 290 ng DNA, representing 25,000 to 30,000 T cell genomes. Repertoires were generated with immunoSEQ multiplex PCR, while TCRdb's copy carries only in-frame clones and drops some. The sample includes about 490,000 clones, around 80% of them seen just once.

The TCR originated in a woman between 35 and 50 years old in good health. Some clones in this sample may be carry-over from other donors' samples. This chain connects TRBV19 to TRBJ2-7; D perhaps matches TRBD1 (5 bases). Sequenced input: PBMCs. CDR3 amino acids: CASSIGGGSIYEQYF. CDR3 DNA sequence: TGTGCCAGTAGTATAGGGGGCGGTTCTATCTACGAGCAGTACTTC. The full variable domain, its missing parts supplied by reference TRBV19 and TRBJ2-7, is DGGITQSPKYLFRKEGQNVTLSCEQNLNHDAMYWYRQDPGQGLRLIYYSQIVNDFQKGDIAEGYSVSREKKESFPLTVTSAQKNPTAFYLCASSIGGGSIYEQYFGPGTRLTVT.